This T cell receptor (beta chain) was observed in a study of OX40 agonist ivuxolimab in advanced cancers. General study results and limits: Relative to CD4+, CD8+ T cells held more expanded clones on average.

Profiled with immunoSEQ multiplex PCR; TCRdb holds only in-frame clones, not every one. The sample lists about 75,000 clones, approximately 86% occurring once. Autoimmune disease history or systemic immunosuppression led to patients being barred. Blood draws occurred at baseline, cycle 4 day 1, and cycle 7 day 1. A word on this clone: Its antigen is undetermined.

The ends were cut back, 1 base at V and 3 bases at J, with 16 bases in the middle. This CDR3 comprises 16 residues. Germline V CDR1 and CDR2: SEHNR, FQNEAQ (reference sequence). The TCR sequence derives from an adult with an advanced solid tumor such as melanoma, head and neck, liver or kidney cancer. The chain is built from TRBV7-9 and TRBJ2-7, with D possibly being TRBD1 (5 bases). This material consisted of CD4+ or CD8+ T cells sorted from blood, taken in a trial of the OX40 agonist ivuxolimab. The DNA of the CDR3 is TGTGCCAGCAGCTTAGTGTGCAGGGTATTCCTCTACGAGCAGTACTTC. This codes for CASSLVCRVFLYEQYF.